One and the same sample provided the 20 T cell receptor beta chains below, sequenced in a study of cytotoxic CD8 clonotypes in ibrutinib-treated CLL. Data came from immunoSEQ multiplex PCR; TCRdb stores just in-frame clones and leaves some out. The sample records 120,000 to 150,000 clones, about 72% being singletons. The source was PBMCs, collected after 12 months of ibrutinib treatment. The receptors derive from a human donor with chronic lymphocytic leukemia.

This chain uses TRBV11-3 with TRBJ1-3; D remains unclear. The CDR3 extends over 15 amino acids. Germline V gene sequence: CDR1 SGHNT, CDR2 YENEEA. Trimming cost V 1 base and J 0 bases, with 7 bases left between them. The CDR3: CASSLAVTSGNTIYF. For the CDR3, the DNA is TGTGCCAGCAGCTTAGCAGTGACCTCTGGAAACACCATATATTTT.

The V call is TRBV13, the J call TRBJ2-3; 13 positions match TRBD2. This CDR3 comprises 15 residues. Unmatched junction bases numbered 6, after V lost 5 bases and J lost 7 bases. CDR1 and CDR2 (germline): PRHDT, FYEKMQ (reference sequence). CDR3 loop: CASSRTSGGPYTQYF. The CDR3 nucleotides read TGTGCCAGCAGCCGGACTAGCGGGGGCCCCTATACGCAGTATTTT.

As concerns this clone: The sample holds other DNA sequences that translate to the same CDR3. The CDR3 nucleotides read TGTGCCAGCAGTCGACTAGCGGGGGGCACAGATACGCAGTATTTT. The encoded protein is CASSRLAGGTDTQYF. This chain connects TRBV2 to TRBJ2-3; 12 bases are shared with TRBD2. CDR3 length: 15 amino acids. Germline CDR1 is SNHLY and CDR2 is FYNNEI. The V segment lost 5 bases and the J segment 1 base; nucleotides outside the gene matches: 1.

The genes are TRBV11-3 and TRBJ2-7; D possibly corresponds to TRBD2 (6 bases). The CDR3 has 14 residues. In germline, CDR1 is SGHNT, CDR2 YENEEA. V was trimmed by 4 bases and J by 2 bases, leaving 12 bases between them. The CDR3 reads CASSYGLPPYEQYF. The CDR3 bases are TGTGCCAGCAGCTATGGACTACCCCCCTACGAGCAGTACTTC.

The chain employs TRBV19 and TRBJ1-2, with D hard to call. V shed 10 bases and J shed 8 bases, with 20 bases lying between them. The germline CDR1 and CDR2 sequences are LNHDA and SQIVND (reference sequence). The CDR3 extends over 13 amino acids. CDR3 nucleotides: TGTGCCACCCTACAAGGGCCGAGCGGGGGCTACACCTTC. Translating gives CATLQGPSGGYTF.

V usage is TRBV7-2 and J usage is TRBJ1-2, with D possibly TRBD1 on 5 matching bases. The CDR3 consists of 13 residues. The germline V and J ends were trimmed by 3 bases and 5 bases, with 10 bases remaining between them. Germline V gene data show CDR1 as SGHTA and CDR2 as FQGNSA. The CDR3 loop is CASSFSGAYGYTF. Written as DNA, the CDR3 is TGTGCCAGCAGCTTTTCCGGGGCGTATGGCTACACCTTC.

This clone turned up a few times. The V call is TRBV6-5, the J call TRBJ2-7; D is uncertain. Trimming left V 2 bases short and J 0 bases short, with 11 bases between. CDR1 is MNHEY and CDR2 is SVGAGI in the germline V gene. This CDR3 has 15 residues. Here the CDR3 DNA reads TGTGCCAGCAGTTACGGCGGAGCTAGCTCCTACGAGCAGTACTTC. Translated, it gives CASSYGGASSYEQYF.

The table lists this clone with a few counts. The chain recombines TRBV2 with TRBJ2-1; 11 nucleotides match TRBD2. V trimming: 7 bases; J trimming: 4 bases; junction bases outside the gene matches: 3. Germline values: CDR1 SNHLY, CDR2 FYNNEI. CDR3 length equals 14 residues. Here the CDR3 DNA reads TGTGCCAGCATGGGACTAGCGGCTTACAATGAGCAGTTCTTC. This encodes CASMGLAAYNEQFF.

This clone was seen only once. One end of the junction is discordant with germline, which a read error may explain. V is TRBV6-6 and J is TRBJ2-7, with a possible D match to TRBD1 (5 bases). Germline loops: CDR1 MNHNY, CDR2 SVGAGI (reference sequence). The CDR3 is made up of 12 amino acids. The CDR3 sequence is CASSTDSYERYF. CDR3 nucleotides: TGTGCCAGCAGTACCGACAGTTACGAGCGGTACTTC.

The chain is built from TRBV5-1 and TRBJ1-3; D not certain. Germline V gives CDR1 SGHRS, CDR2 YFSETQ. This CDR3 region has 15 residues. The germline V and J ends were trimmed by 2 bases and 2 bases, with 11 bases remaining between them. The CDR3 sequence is CASSLESAPGNTIYF. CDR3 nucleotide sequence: TGCGCCAGCAGCTTAGAGTCGGCCCCTGGAAACACCATATATTTT.

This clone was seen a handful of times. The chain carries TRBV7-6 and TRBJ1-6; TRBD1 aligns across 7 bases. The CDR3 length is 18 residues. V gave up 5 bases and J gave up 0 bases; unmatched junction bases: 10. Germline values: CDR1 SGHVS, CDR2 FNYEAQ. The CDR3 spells CASSRDRALSSYNSPLHF. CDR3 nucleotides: TGTGCCAGCAGCCGTGACAGGGCGCTAAGCTCCTATAATTCACCCCTCCACTTT.

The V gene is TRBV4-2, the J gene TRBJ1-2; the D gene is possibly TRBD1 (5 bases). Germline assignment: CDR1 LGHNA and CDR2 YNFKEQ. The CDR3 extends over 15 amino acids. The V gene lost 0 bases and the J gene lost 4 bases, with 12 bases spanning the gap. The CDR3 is CASSQDAGQIYGYTF. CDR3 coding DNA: TGTGCCAGCAGCCAAGATGCGGGGCAGATCTATGGCTACACCTTC.

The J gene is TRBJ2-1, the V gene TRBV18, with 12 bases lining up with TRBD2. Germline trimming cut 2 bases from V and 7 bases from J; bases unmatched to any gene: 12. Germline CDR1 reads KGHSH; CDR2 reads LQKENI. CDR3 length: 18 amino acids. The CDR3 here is CASSPGTSGGPTRNEQFF. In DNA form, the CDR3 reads TGTGCCAGCTCACCAGGAACTAGCGGGGGGCCCACACGGAATGAGCAGTTCTTC.

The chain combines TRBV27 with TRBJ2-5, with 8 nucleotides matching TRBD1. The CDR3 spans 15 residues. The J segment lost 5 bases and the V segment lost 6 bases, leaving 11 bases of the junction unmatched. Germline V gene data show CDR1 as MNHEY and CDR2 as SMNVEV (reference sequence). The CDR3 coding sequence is TGTGCCAGCAGAAATCGTAATGACAGGGGTGAGACCCAGTACTTC. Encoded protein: CASRNRNDRGETQYF.

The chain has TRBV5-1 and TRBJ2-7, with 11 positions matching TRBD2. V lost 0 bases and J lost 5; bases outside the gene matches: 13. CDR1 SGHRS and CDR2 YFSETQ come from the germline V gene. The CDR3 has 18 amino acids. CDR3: CASSLALYSGRAVDEQYF. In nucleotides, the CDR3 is TGCGCCAGCAGCTTGGCCCTTTATAGCGGGAGGGCCGTCGACGAGCAGTACTTC.

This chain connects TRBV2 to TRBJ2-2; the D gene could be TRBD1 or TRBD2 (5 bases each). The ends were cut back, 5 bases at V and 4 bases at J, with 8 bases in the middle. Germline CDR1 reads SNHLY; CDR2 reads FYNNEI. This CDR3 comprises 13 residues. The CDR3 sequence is CASSRDGTGELFF. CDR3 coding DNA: TGTGCCAGCAGTAGGGACGGCACCGGGGAGCTGTTTTTT.

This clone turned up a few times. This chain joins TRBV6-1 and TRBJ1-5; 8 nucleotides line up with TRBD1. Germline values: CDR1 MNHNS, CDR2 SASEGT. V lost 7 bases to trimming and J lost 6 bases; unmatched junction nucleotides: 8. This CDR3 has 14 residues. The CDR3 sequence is CASNVDREGQPQHF. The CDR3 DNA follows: TGTGCCAGCAATGTGGACAGGGAAGGTCAGCCCCAGCATTTT.

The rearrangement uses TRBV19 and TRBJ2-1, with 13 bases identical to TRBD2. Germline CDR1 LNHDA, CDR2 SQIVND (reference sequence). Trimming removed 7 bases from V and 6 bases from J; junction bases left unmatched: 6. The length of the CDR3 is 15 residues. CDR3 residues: CASTPTSGGVNEQFF. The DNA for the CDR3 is TGTGCCAGTACCCCAACTAGCGGGGGGGTCAATGAGCAGTTCTTC.

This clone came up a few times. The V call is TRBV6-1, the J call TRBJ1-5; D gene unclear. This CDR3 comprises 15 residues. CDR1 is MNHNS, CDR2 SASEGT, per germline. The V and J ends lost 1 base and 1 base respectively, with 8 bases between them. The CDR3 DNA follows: TGTGCCAGCAGTGAAGAACATACGAGCAATCAGCCCCAGCATTTT. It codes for CASSEEHTSNQPQHF.

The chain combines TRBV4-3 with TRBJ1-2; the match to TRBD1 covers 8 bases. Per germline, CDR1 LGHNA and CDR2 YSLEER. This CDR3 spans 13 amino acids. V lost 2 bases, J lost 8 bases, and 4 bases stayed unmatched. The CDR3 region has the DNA TGCGCCAGCAGCCAACAGGGGGCAGGCGGCTACACCTTC. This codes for CASSQQGAGGYTF.